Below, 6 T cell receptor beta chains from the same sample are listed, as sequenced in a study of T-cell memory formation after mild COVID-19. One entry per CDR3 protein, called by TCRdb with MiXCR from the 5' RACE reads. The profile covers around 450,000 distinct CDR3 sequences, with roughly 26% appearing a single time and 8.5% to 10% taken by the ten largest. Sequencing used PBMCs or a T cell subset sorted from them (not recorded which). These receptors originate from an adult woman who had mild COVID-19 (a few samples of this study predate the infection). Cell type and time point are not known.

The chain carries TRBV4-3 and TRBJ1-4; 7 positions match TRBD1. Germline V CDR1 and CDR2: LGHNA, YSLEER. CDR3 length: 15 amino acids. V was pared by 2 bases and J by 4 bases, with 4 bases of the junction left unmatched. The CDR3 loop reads CASSQKGTDNEKLFF. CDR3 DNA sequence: TGCGCCAGCAGCCAAAAAGGGACAGATAATGAAAAACTGTTTTTT.

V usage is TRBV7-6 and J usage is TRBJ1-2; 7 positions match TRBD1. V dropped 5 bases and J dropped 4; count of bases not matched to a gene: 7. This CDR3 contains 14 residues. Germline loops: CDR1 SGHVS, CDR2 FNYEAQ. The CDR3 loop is CASSPDRAIYGYTF. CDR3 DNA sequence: TGTGCCAGCAGCCCTGACAGGGCGATCTATGGCTACACCTTC.

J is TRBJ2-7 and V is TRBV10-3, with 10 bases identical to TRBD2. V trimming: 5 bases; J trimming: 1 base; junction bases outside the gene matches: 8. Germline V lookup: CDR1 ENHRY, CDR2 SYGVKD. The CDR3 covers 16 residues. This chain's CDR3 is CAISTSGKVLSYEQYF. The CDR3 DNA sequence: TGTGCCATCAGTACTAGCGGGAAGGTTTTATCCTACGAGCAGTACTTC.

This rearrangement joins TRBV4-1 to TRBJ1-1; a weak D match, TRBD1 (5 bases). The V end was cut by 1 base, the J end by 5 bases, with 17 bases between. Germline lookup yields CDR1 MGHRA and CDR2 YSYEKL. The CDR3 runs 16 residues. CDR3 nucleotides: TGCGCCAGCAGCCAAGGGCAGGCAGGGATTTTGACTGAAGCTTTCTTT. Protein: CASSQGQAGILTEAFF.

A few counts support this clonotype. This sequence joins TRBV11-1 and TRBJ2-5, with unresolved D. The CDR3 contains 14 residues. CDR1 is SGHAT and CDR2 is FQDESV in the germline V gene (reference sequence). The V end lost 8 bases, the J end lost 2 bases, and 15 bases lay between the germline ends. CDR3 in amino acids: CASAFARSQETQYF. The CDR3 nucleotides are TGTGCCAGCGCATTTGCGAGGTCTCAAGAGACCCAGTACTTC.

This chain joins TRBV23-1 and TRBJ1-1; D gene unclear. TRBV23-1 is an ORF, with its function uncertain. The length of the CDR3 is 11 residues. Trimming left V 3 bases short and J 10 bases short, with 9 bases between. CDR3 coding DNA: TGCGCCAGCAGTCATAACCCGGGAGCTTTCTTT. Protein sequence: CASSHNPGAFF.